This TCR beta chain was obtained from a study of low-dose radiotherapy and immunotherapy resistance in tumors. PCR amplification of the TCRs was performed with Phusion for 20 PCR cycles, and it relied on a constant-region primer together with a V-primer adapter. One entry per CDR3 protein results from TCRdb running MiXCR on the reads. Here the sample spans over 50,000 distinct CDR3 sequences, around a third being singletons. In this sample, this clonotype turned up many times. Time point indicated: after trial treatment. Indicated treatment: LDRT plus nivolumab, ipilimumab, low-dose cyclophosphamide and aspirin (RACIN trial). The length of the CDR3 is 14 residues. The ends were cut back, 2 bases at V and 7 bases at J, with 11 bases in the middle. From germline, CDR1 is LGHDT and CDR2 YNNKEL (reference sequence).

This TCR was sampled from a male donor with rectosigmoid adenocarcinoma. The sequences come from PBMCs, collected after low-dose radiotherapy plus immunotherapy. The rearrangement links TRBV3-1 to TRBJ1-4; the D gene is possibly TRBD1 (5 bases). CDR3 sequence reads: CASSQSGGGEKLFF. DNA for the CDR3: TGTGCCAGCAGCCAATCCGGGGGGGGTGAAAAACTGTTTTTT.